This T cell receptor (beta chain) was sequenced in a study of shared clonotypes between healthy human individuals. Study observations and caveats: Few donors restricted represented genetic and exposure-history diversity.

Clones were read by immunoSEQ multiplex PCR, and TCRdb kept only the in-frame ones, dropping some. The top ten clones hold approximately 13% of a sample with 400,000 to 600,000 clones, 75% to 85% of them seen once. The donor cohort consisted entirely of Caucasian adults residing in Nashville, Tennessee. The germline gives CDR1 SEHNR, CDR2 FQNEAQ (reference sequence). The CDR3 is 14 residues long. V was shortened by 0 bases and J by 4 bases, with 10 bases between the two germline ends. Comment on this clone: The antigen is unknown.

The receptor comes from a woman aged 40 to 50 in good health. Some clones in this sample may be carry-over from other donors' samples. What was sequenced was PBMCs. The genes are TRBV7-9 and TRBJ2-7; possibly TRBD2 for D (5 bases). CDR3 sequence reads: CASSLARADYEQYF. CDR3 sequence (DNA): TGTGCCAGCAGCTTAGCCCGAGCGGATTACGAGCAGTACTTC. The full variable domain, in which reference TRBV7-9 and TRBJ2-7 provide the parts outside the CDR3, is DTGVSQNPRHKITKRGQNVTFRCDPISEHNRLYWYRQTLGQGPEFLTYFQNEAQLEKSRLLSDRFSAERPKGSFSTLEIQRTEQGDSAMYLCASSLARADYEQYFGPGTRLTVT.